This T cell receptor (beta chain) is drawn from a study of blood T cell repertoires in COVID-19. Across the study: Some COVID-19 samples were acute and others convalescent; all came from the United States, Italy and Spain. The analysed material was cDNA or gDNA that came from T cells, B-cell-depleted T cells, or PBMCs.

V was cut by 0 bases and J by 8 bases, with 19 bases left in between. Germline-derived CDR1 and CDR2 are MNHEY and SVGAGI. The CDR3 runs to 16 residues. Authors' analysis steps: Amplification of reference gene primers was used by the study to estimate nucleated cell counts. Generated by immunoSEQ multiplex PCR, the TCRdb table keeps only in-frame clones and is missing some. Clone size and the V and J calls come from that table; the DNA yielded D and trimming. The sample records under 200,000 clones, around 80% being singletons. This clone came up a few times. The rearrangement uses TRBV6-5 and TRBJ1-2; TRBD1 might be the D (6 bases). Sequencing was done on a sample of peripheral blood. The receptor comes from a man between 65 and 85 years old with active or convalescent COVID-19. The DNA for the CDR3 is TGTGCCAGCAGTTACTCATCCCTGGACAGTTTCTACGGCTACACCTTC. This sequence encodes CASSYSSLDSFYGYTF.